This TCR beta chain is drawn from a study of patients and donors after allogeneic stem cell transplantation. TCRdb ran MiXCR on the RT-PCR reads and lists one entry per CDR3 protein. The sample lists approximately 250,000 distinct CDR3 sequences, 13% to 15% occurring once. The sequencing sample was made of blood, either unsorted or a sorted T cell fraction (not recorded which). The TCR sequence derives from a human donor who was either an allogeneic HSCT recipient or a stem cell or donor lymphocyte infusion donor (not recorded which). It is not recorded whose cells these are; they may come from a transplant donor.

The CDR3 nucleotides are TGCGCCAGCAGTACTACGGGACAGGGCTACAATGAGCAGTTCTTC. Protein: CASSTTGQGYNEQFF. The rearrangement links TRBV5-1 to TRBJ2-1; TRBD1 aligns across 9 bases. Germline V gene lookup returns CDR1 SGHRS and CDR2 YFSETQ. CDR3 length: 15 amino acids. V lost 5 bases to trimming and J lost 3 bases; unmatched junction nucleotides: 6.